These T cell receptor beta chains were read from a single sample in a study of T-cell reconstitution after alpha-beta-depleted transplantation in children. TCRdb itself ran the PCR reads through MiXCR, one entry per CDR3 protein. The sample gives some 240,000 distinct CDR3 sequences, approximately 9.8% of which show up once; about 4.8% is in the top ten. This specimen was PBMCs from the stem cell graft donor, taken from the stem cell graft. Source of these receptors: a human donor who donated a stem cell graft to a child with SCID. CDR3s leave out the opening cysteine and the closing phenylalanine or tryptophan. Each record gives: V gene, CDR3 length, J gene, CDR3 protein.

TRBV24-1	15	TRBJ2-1	ATSDFRGRDSYNEQF
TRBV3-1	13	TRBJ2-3	ASSRATGGTDTQY
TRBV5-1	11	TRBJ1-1	ASSVASDTEAF
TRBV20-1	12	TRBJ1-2	SARDERGTYGYT
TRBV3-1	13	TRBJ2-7	ASSQGTGRSYEQY
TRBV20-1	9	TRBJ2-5	SARDGKTQY
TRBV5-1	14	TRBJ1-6	ASSLASGTPNSPLH
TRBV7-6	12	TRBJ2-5	ASSLGVNQETQY
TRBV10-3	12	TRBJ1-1	AISESTSNTEAF
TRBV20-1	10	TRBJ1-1	SASGQGLGAF
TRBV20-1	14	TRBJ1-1	SARPKYRGMNTEAF
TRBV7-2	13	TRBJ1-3	ASSLVYYPGNTIY
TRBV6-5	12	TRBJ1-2	ASSYGTVYYGYT
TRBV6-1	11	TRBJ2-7	ATQVGAYDEQY
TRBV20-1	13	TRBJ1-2	SARDMDRGNYGYT
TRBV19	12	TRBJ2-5	ASSIVRQAETQY
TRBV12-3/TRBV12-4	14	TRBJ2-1	ASSLGLAGGLTEQF
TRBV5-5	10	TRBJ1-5	ASSSENEPQH
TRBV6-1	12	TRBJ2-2	ASTLTGGSGELF
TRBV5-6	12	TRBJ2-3	ASSPGLDTDTQY
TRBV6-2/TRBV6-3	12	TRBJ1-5	ASSQSYSNQPQH
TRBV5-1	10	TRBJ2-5	ASSLTMETQY
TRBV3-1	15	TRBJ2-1	ASSQASGLAEYNEQF
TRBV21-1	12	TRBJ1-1	ASSGGEPNTEAF
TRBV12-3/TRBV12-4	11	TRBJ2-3	ASSGQGRDTQY
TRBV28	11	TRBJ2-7	ASSLFSSYEQY
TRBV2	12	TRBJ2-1	ASSERARDDEQF
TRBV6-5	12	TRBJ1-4	ASSYSGGIEKLF
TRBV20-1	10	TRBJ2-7	SARGVSYEQY
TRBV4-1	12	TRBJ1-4	ASRPPATNEKLF
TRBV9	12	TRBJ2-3	ASSARRGPDTQY
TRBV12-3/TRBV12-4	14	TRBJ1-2	ASRPRDGPGGYGYT
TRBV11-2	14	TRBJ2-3	ASSFGSGGRTDTQY
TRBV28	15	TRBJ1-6	ASSLDRASSYNSPLH